The 31 T cell receptor beta chains below were found in one sample sequenced in a study of CD8+ T cells in alopecia areata. Extraction and reverse transcription of RNA yielded cDNA as the sequencing template. TCRdb's table, derived via immunoSEQ multiplex PCR, lists solely in-frame clones and lacks some. The data show 120,000 or so clones, 60% to 65% seen once. Documented treatment: oral pan-JAK inhibitor, 5-10 mg twice daily. The sample consisted of CD4+ T cells sorted from blood, taken at week 4, from a patient treated with tofacitinib. These receptors originate from a human donor with alopecia areata.

The genes are TRBV18 and TRBJ1-1, with unresolved D. Trimming stripped 3 bases from V and 11 bases from J, with 22 bases between. Germline CDR1 and CDR2: KGHSH and LQKENI. CDR3 length equals 15 residues. The CDR3 protein is CASSPGAGALEGAFF. CDR3 nucleotide sequence: TGTGCCAGCTCACCGGGTGCGGGAGCCTTAGAAGGCGCTTTCTTT. The entire variable domain, with the rest obtained from reference TRBV18 and TRBJ1-1, is as follows: NAGVMQNPRHLVRRRGQEARLRCSPMKGHSHVYWYRQLPEEGLKFMVYLQKENIIDESGMPKERFSAEFPKEGPSILRIQQVVRGDSAAYFCASSPGAGALEGAFFGQGTRLTVV.

This clone was seen a single time. The CDR3 region has the DNA TGCGCCAGCAGCCAAGATCCTGCCCGGGGGGAGCTGTTTTTT. As protein: CASSQDPARGELFF. The chain employs TRBV4-3 and TRBJ2-2, with D uncertain. CDR1 LGHNA and CDR2 YSLEER come from the germline V gene. CDR3 length: 14 residues. The germline V and J ends were trimmed by 0 bases and 8 bases, with 10 bases remaining between them.

The chain recombines TRBV30 with TRBJ1-1; perhaps TRBD1 as D (6 bases). The CDR3 totals 13 residues. Germline V CDR1 and CDR2: GTSNPN, SVGIG (reference sequence). Trimming took off 3 bases at V and 5 bases at J, with 13 bases between the two ends. The CDR3 reads CAWSTAGVTEAFF. The CDR3 DNA is TGTGCCTGGAGCACCGCAGGGGTAACTGAAGCTTTCTTT. Filled out from reference TRBV30 and TRBJ1-1, the complete variable domain reads SQTIHQWPATLVQPVGSPLSLECTVEGTSNPNLYWYRQAAGRGLQLLFYSVGIGQISSEVPQNLSASRPQDRQFILSSKKLLLSDSGFYLCAWSTAGVTEAFFGQGTRLTVV.

The chain couples TRBV7-2 to TRBJ2-2; D unresolved. V was pared by 5 bases and J by 2 bases, with 6 bases between. This CDR3 is built from 13 residues. CDR1 SGHTA and CDR2 FQGNSA come from the germline V gene. CDR3 nucleotide sequence: TGTGCCAGCAGCATGGAAAACACCGGGGAGCTGTTTTTT. Translated: CASSMENTGELFF.

In this sample, this clone turned up a few times. The V gene is TRBV5-1, the J gene TRBJ2-1, with TRBD2 matching over 12 bases. Germline V gene data show CDR1 as SGHRS and CDR2 as YFSETQ. The trim removed 4 bases at V and 6 bases at J, leaving 5 bases unmatched. This CDR3 spans 15 amino acids. The CDR3 reads CASSPGLAGPNEQFF. In nucleotides, the CDR3 is TGCGCCAGCAGCCCGGGACTAGCGGGCCCCAATGAGCAGTTCTTC.

V usage is TRBV27 and J usage is TRBJ2-3; 7 positions match TRBD1. Germline V gene sequence: CDR1 MNHEY, CDR2 SMNVEV (reference sequence). The CDR3 runs to 14 residues. The ends lost 6 bases at V and 5 bases at J; junction bases unmatched: 8. For the CDR3, the DNA is TGTGCCAGCAGACGACAGGGTTTGGGAGATACGCAGTATTTT. The encoded protein is CASRRQGLGDTQYF.

About this clone: A read error may produce the germline difference seen at one junction end. V gene TRBV2 combines with J gene TRBJ1-5, with D hard to call. The CDR3 has 13 residues. Germline V gives CDR1 SNHLY, CDR2 FYNNEI. CDR3 sequence: CASSVGVGGHLNF. For the CDR3, the DNA is TGTGCCAGCAGTGTTGGAGTTGGAGGGCATCTGAATTTT.

The chain couples TRBV6-6 to TRBJ2-5, with D unclear. Between the trimmed V and J ends, which lost 0 bases and 5 bases, there was a span of 10 bases. CDR3 length: 14 amino acids. Germline V CDR1 and CDR2: MNHNY, SVGAGI (reference sequence). The CDR3 reads CASSYSMSRETQYF. In DNA form, the CDR3 reads TGTGCCAGCAGTTACTCGATGAGTCGGGAGACCCAGTACTTC.

The V gene is TRBV9, the J gene TRBJ2-1; D might be TRBD2 (7 bases). The CDR3 is 15 amino acids. Trimming cost V 0 bases and J 4 bases, with 11 bases left between them. Per the germline V gene, CDR1 is SGDLS and CDR2 is YYNGEE. The CDR3 protein is CASSVVGGRYNEQFF. CDR3 coding DNA: TGTGCCAGCAGCGTAGTCGGGGGGCGTTACAATGAGCAGTTCTTC.

J is TRBJ2-1 and V is TRBV7-3, with a possible D match to TRBD2 (6 bases). The CDR3 runs to 12 residues. Trimming stripped 5 bases from V and 10 bases from J, with 12 bases between. Germline CDR1 is SGHTA and CDR2 is FQGTGA. CDR3 loop: CASSRLGGEQFF. The CDR3 DNA reads as TGTGCCAGCAGCCGACTAGGAGGCGAGCAGTTCTTC. Full variable domain (outside the CDR3, taken from reference TRBV7-3 and TRBJ2-1): GAGVSQTPSNKVTEKGKYVELRCDPISGHTALYWYRQSLGQGPEFLIYFQGTGAADDSGLPNDRFFAVRPEGSVSTLKIQRTERGDSAVYLCASSRLGGEQFFGPGTRLTVL.

This clone appeared a few times. This rearrangement joins TRBV30 to TRBJ2-3; D not certain. Germline CDR1 and CDR2: GTSNPN and SVGIG (reference sequence). The CDR3 consists of 13 residues. The ends were cut back, 0 bases at V and 6 bases at J, with 10 bases in the middle. The CDR3, as DNA: TGTGCCTGGAGTGTGGGTAGCTGGGATACGCAGTATTTT. Its protein product is CAWSVGSWDTQYF. Full variable domain (missing parts from reference TRBV30 and TRBJ2-3): SQTIHQWPATLVQPVGSPLSLECTVEGTSNPNLYWYRQAAGRGLQLLFYSVGIGQISSEVPQNLSASRPQDRQFILSSKKLLLSDSGFYLCAWSVGSWDTQYFGPGTRLTVL.

This clone was counted between two and nine times. The CDR3 nucleotides read TGTGCCAGCAGCCCGGCCGACAGGAATGGCTACACCTTC. Translated: CASSPADRNGYTF. This chain links TRBV9 with TRBJ1-2, with D tentatively TRBD1 (6 bases). Germline V lookup: CDR1 SGDLS, CDR2 YYNGEE. V was shortened by 4 bases and J by 6 bases, with 13 bases between the two germline ends. The CDR3 consists of 13 residues.

This chain links TRBV29-1 with TRBJ1-5, with D possibly TRBD1 on 5 matching bases. There are 12 residues in the CDR3. Germline loops: CDR1 SQVTM, CDR2 ANQGSEA. V gave up 4 bases and J gave up 7 bases, with 11 bases separating them. The CDR3 spells CSVGMGGQPQHF. The CDR3 DNA is TGCAGCGTTGGGATGGGGGGACAGCCCCAGCATTTT. Based on the CDR3 plus reference TRBV29-1 and TRBJ1-5, the full variable domain is SAVISQKPSRDICQRGTSLTIQCQVDSQVTMMFWYRQQPGQSLTLIATANQGSEATYESGFVIDKFPISRPNLTFSTLTVSNMSPEDSSIYLCSVGMGGQPQHFGDGTRLSIL.

This chain connects TRBV15 to TRBJ2-2; D possibly matches TRBD1 or TRBD2 (6 bases each). The CDR3 has 14 amino acids. CDR1 is LNHNV, CDR2 YYDKDF, per germline (reference sequence). Trimming pared 0 bases from V and 9 bases from J, leaving 11 bases between. CDR3 in DNA: TGTGCCACCAGCAGAGAGGGGGGCCATCGGGAGCTGTTTTTT. Its translation: CATSREGGHRELFF.

A few counts support this clone. This rearrangement joins TRBV29-1 to TRBJ2-7; 7 bases are a match to TRBD1. Germline CDR1 SQVTM, CDR2 ANQGSEA. There are 12 residues in the CDR3. The ends lost 6 bases at V and 3 bases at J; junction bases unmatched: 5. CDR3 residues: CSVGQEYYEQYF. The DNA for the CDR3 is TGCAGCGTCGGACAGGAATACTACGAGCAGTACTTC.

The rearrangement links TRBV27 to TRBJ2-5; D tentatively reads TRBD1 or TRBD2 (5 bases each). CDR1 is MNHEY and CDR2 is SMNVEV in the germline V gene (reference sequence). The length of the CDR3 is 13 residues. Trimming pared 3 bases from V and 10 bases from J, leaving 15 bases between. This chain's CDR3 is CASSFSDGTVQYF. The DNA for the CDR3 is TGTGCCAGCAGTTTCTCCGACGGGACGGTCCAGTACTTC.

This clone was detected a few times. The V gene is TRBV7-2, the J gene TRBJ2-5; D possibly corresponds to TRBD2 (6 bases). From germline, CDR1 is SGHTA and CDR2 FQGNSA. V lost 5 bases and J lost 4, with 11 bases in between. The CDR3 spans 13 residues. The CDR3 spells CASSRMGGETQYF. As DNA, the CDR3 is TGTGCCAGCAGCCGAATGGGGGGAGAGACCCAGTACTTC.

This chain joins TRBV25-1 and TRBJ2-3, with 10 bases that match TRBD1. The ends lost 4 bases at V and 4 bases at J; junction bases unmatched: 5. Germline CDR1 and CDR2: MGHDK and SYGVNS. The CDR3 contains 15 residues. CDR3 coding DNA: TGTGCCAGCAGTGCCTGGACAGGGGGTTCAGATACGCAGTATTTT. Amino acid sequence: CASSAWTGGSDTQYF.

The V gene is TRBV30, the J gene TRBJ2-2; maybe TRBD2 (5 bases). The V end was cut by 0 bases, the J end by 7 bases, with 6 bases between. The germline V gene encodes CDR1 GTSNPN and CDR2 SVGIG (reference sequence). The CDR3 is made up of 12 amino acids. The CDR3 DNA reads TGTGCCTGGAGTGTAGAGGGCGGGGAGCTGTTTTTT. Its protein is CAWSVEGGELFF.

The chain uses TRBV25-1 and TRBJ2-7; 8 nucleotides line up with TRBD2. CDR1 and CDR2 (germline): MGHDK, SYGVNS. This CDR3 comprises 15 residues. The V and J ends lost 8 bases and 2 bases, in that order; junction bases with no gene match: 11. As DNA, the CDR3 is TGTGCCAGCTGTTATCCTGGCGGGGGGCCCTACGAGCAGTACTTC. It is translated as CASCYPGGGPYEQYF.

V usage is TRBV7-3 and J usage is TRBJ2-3; D ambiguous. The CDR3 is made up of 14 amino acids. Trimming left V 0 bases short and J 1 base short, with 5 bases between. Germline CDR1 reads SGHTA; CDR2 reads FQGTGA. The CDR3 nucleotides read TGTGCCAGCAGCTTAACCGGAGGCACAGATACGCAGTATTTT. Encoded protein: CASSLTGGTDTQYF.

This clone was counted a few times. The V call is TRBV5-1, the J call TRBJ2-3; TRBD1 is a possible D gene (6 bases). From germline, CDR1 is SGHRS and CDR2 YFSETQ. CDR3 size: 14 residues. V was trimmed by 2 bases and J by 2 bases, leaving 9 bases between them. The CDR3 loop is CASSFGQTTDTQYF. CDR3 nucleotide sequence: TGCGCCAGCAGCTTTGGACAGACCACAGATACGCAGTATTTT.

The gene calls are TRBV30 and TRBJ2-3, with 7 nucleotides matching TRBD2. With 2 bases clipped from V and 3 bases from J, the junction kept 8 bases outside the gene matches. The CDR3 runs 15 residues. CDR1 and CDR2 from the germline V gene are GTSNPN and SVGIG (reference sequence). CDR3 protein: CAWSPWEGGTDTQYF. DNA of the CDR3: TGTGCCTGGAGTCCCTGGGAGGGTGGGACAGATACGCAGTATTTT.

This clone was observed a few times. In DNA form, the CDR3 reads TGCAGCGTTGAAGATGTAACAGGGTACCAAGAGACCCAGTACTTC. It codes for CSVEDVTGYQETQYF. The chain carries TRBV29-1 and TRBJ2-5, with a tentative D call TRBD1 (6 bases). The CDR3 sequence is 15 residues long. Trimming shortened V by 0 bases and J by 0 bases, and 11 bases separated the two germline ends. CDR1 SQVTM and CDR2 ANQGSEA come from the germline V gene.

J is TRBJ1-1 and V is TRBV6-6; possibly TRBD1 for D (5 bases). The length of the CDR3 is 12 residues. Germline values: CDR1 MNHNY, CDR2 SVGAGI (reference sequence). The ends were cut back, 4 bases at V and 14 bases at J, with 17 bases in the middle. CDR3: CASSSPGVEGFF. CDR3 coding DNA: TGTGCCAGCAGTTCCCCGGGGGTAGAAGGGTTCTTT.

This clone showed up just once. This chain uses TRBV5-1 with TRBJ2-5, with D tentatively TRBD1 (6 bases). Germline CDR1 and CDR2: SGHRS and YFSETQ. Trimming cost V 3 bases and J 5 bases, with 11 bases left between them. CDR3 length: 13 amino acids. For the CDR3, the DNA is TGCGCCAGCAGCTCCAGGGGCGAGGAGACCCAGTACTTC. Translated, it gives CASSSRGEETQYF.

The genes are TRBV2 and TRBJ2-1; 11 nucleotides agree with TRBD2. V lost 5 bases to trimming and J lost 7 bases; unmatched junction nucleotides: 16. The germline gives CDR1 SNHLY, CDR2 FYNNEI. There are 18 residues in the CDR3. The CDR3 DNA sequence: TGTGCCAGCAGTCAAGAAACTGGGCGACTAGCGGGATTAAATGAGCAGTTCTTC. It codes for CASSQETGRLAGLNEQFF.

The rearrangement uses TRBV7-9 and TRBJ1-5; the match to TRBD1 covers 8 bases. The trim removed 5 bases at V and 4 bases at J, leaving 4 bases unmatched. Germline V gene sequence: CDR1 SEHNR, CDR2 FQNEAQ (reference sequence). CDR3 length: 14 residues. Here the CDR3 DNA reads TGTGCCAGCAGCCCGACAGGGGCGAATCAGCCCCAGCATTTT. Protein sequence: CASSPTGANQPQHF. The complete variable domain, with remaining parts taken from reference TRBV7-9 and TRBJ1-5, reads DTGVSQNPRHKITKRGQNVTFRCDPISEHNRLYWYRQTLGQGPEFLTYFQNEAQLEKSRLLSDRFSAERPKGSFSTLEIQRTEQGDSAMYLCASSPTGANQPQHFGDGTRLSIL.

This clone was seen only a few times. The rearrangement uses TRBV5-1 and TRBJ2-5, with 10 bases lining up with TRBD1. Germline V gives CDR1 SGHRS, CDR2 YFSETQ. The CDR3 totals 13 residues. Losses at the gene ends were 7 bases for V and 4 bases for J; bases not matched to a gene: 4. The CDR3 DNA sequence: TGCGCCAGCGACAGGGGGCAGGGAGAGACCCAGTACTTC. Protein sequence: CASDRGQGETQYF.

V gene TRBV30 combines with J gene TRBJ2-1; D not certain. Germline CDR1 GTSNPN, CDR2 SVGIG (reference sequence). The CDR3 has 14 amino acids. Trimming removed 3 bases from V and 3 bases from J, with 12 bases in between. Written as DNA, the CDR3 is TGTGCCTGGAGACATAGCTCGTTCTACAATGAGCAGTTCTTC. The encoded protein is CAWRHSSFYNEQFF.

The rearrangement uses TRBV4-1 and TRBJ1-2; the D gene is possibly TRBD1 (5 bases). Looked up from germline, CDR1 is MGHRA and CDR2 is YSYEKL. Trimming pared 4 bases from V and 2 bases from J, leaving 14 bases between. CDR3 length: 15 residues. The CDR3 is CASSPRLGENYGYTF. CDR3 DNA sequence: TGCGCCAGCAGCCCCCGACTGGGGGAGAACTATGGCTACACCTTC.